These T cell receptor beta chains were read from a single sample in a study of shared clonotypes between healthy human individuals. Generated by immunoSEQ multiplex PCR, the TCRdb table keeps only in-frame clones and is missing some. In the table there are about 450,000 clones, about four fifths of which are singletons. Sequencing used PBMCs. The receptors were sampled from a woman between 35 and 50 years old in good health. Some clones in this sample may be carry-over from other donors' samples. Each CDR3 is given with its conserved first and last residue. D genes are given only for firm matches. Clone size is shown for a subset of rows, as once, few, many or a class of expanded clone.

V gene	J gene	CDR3 length	clone size	D gene	CDR3 protein	CDR3 DNA
TRBV6-1	TRBJ2-7	16	NA	TRBD2	CASSEALSGTGYEQYF	TGTGCCAGCAGTGAAGCATTGAGCGGGACTGGGTACGAGCAGTACTTC
TRBV5-6	TRBJ1-1	13	NA	NA	CASSLSMNTEAFF	TGTGCCAGCAGCTTGTCCATGAACACTGAAGCTTTCTTT
TRBV14	TRBJ1-2	14	NA	TRBD1	CASSQGNRGSGYTF	TGTGCCAGCAGCCAGGGAAACAGGGGTAGCGGCTACACCTTC
TRBV7-9	TRBJ2-3	12	NA	NA	CASRSTLDTQYF	TGTGCCAGCCGATCGACCCTAGATACGCAGTATTTT
TRBV2	TRBJ2-2	13	NA	TRBD1	CASRDRSIGELFF	TGTGCCAGCAGGGACAGGAGCATTGGGGAGCTGTTTTTT
TRBV28	TRBJ2-3	17	NA	NA	CASSSRGASSDTDTQYF	TGTGCCAGCAGTTCCCGCGGGGCTAGCTCTGACACAGATACGCAGTATTTT
TRBV28	TRBJ2-1	16	NA	NA	CASSFPLGKSPNEQFF	TGTGCCAGCAGTTTTCCCCTCGGAAAATCACCCAATGAGCAGTTCTTC
TRBV18	TRBJ2-1	14	NA	NA	CASSPPVGTEEQFF	TGTGCCAGCTCACCACCAGTCGGGACGGAAGAGCAGTTCTTC
TRBV6-1	TRBJ2-7	14	NA	NA	CASTEAGGGYEQYF	TGTGCCAGCACCGAGGCAGGGGGGGGATACGAGCAGTACTTC
TRBV18	TRBJ2-2	17	NA	TRBD2	CASSPTQRGGYTGELFF	TGTGCCAGCTCACCAACTCAGCGGGGGGGCTACACCGGGGAGCTGTTTTTT
TRBV14	TRBJ2-7	14	NA	NA	CASSPSVYSAPQYF	TGTGCCAGCAGCCCCTCAGTCTATAGCGCTCCGCAGTACTTC
TRBV7-3	TRBJ2-2	15	NA	TRBD1	CASSPTGGYGGELFF	TGTGCCAGCAGCCCTACAGGGGGCTATGGCGGGGAGCTGTTTTTT
TRBV4-3	TRBJ1-6	15	NA	NA	CASSQGAGVNSPLHF	TGCGCCAGCAGCCAAGGGGCAGGCGTTAATTCACCCCTCCACTTT
TRBV2	TRBJ1-1	11	NA	NA	CASSEAGEAFF	TGTGCCAGCAGTGAGGCAGGTGAAGCTTTCTTT
TRBV28	TRBJ2-7	15	NA	TRBD2	CASSWTSDSSYEQYF	TGTGCCAGCAGTTGGACTAGCGACAGCTCCTACGAGCAGTACTTC
TRBV30	TRBJ1-5	15	NA	TRBD1	CAWSSGTGGIQPQHF	TGTGCCTGGAGTTCCGGGACAGGGGGAATTCAGCCCCAGCATTTT
TRBV29-1	TRBJ1-2	11	NA	NA	CSVDAGRGYTF	TGCAGCGTTGATGCAGGTCGAGGCTACACCTTC
TRBV19	TRBJ1-4	18	NA	NA	CANSRTGSWNSTNEKLFF	TGTGCCAACTCTCGAACAGGGTCGTGGAATTCAACTAATGAAAAACTGTTTTTT
TRBV7-8	TRBJ1-5	15	NA	NA	CASSLGWDSNQPQHF	TGTGCCAGCAGCTTAGGCTGGGATAGCAATCAGCCCCAGCATTTT
TRBV5-6	TRBJ2-5	13	NA	TRBD1	CASSRDRAETQYF	TGTGCCAGCAGCCGTGACAGGGCCGAGACCCAGTACTTC
TRBV6-6	TRBJ2-2	15	NA	TRBD2	CASSPLAGGPSGLFF	TGTGCCAGCAGCCCCCTAGCGGGAGGGCCTTCGGGGCTGTTTTTT
TRBV30	TRBJ2-3	15	NA	TRBD1	CASEGGGQGPSTQYF	TGTGCCAGCGAAGGAGGGGGACAGGGTCCAAGTACGCAGTATTTT
TRBV11-2	TRBJ2-2	13	few	TRBD2	CASSLAGSGELFF	TGTGCCAGCAGCCTAGCGGGGTCCGGGGAGCTGTTTTTT
TRBV27	TRBJ2-2	19	NA	TRBD2	CASIINQREGYGYTGELFF	TGTGCCAGCATTATTAACCAGCGGGAGGGATATGGGTACACCGGGGAGCTGTTTTTT
TRBV5-1	TRBJ2-7	15	NA	TRBD2	CASSFGGLASYEQYF	TGCGCCAGCAGCTTTGGGGGACTAGCCTCCTACGAGCAGTACTTC
TRBV4-2	TRBJ1-1	16	NA	NA	CASSQVGGALNTEAFF	TGTGCCAGCAGCCAAGTTGGGGGGGCGTTGAACACTGAAGCTTTCTTT
TRBV7-9	TRBJ1-1	14	medium-sized	NA	CASSLAGSHTEAFF	TGTGCCAGCAGCTTAGCGGGCAGCCACACTGAAGCTTTCTTT
TRBV28	TRBJ1-3	17	NA	NA	CASSLSWRGGSGNTIYF	TGTGCCAGCAGTTTAAGTTGGCGGGGAGGGTCTGGAAACACCATATACTTT
TRBV28	TRBJ1-2	15	NA	NA	CASSPLAGSNYGYTF	TGTGCCAGCAGTCCCCTTGCAGGGTCGAACTATGGCTACACCTTC
TRBV7-2	TRBJ2-5	13	many	NA	CASSLEGLATQYF	TGTGCCAGCAGCTTAGAAGGGCTAGCGACCCAGTACTTC
TRBV7-9	TRBJ2-5	15	NA	TRBD2	CASSLAGTSGETQYF	TGTGCCAGCAGCTTAGCCGGGACTAGCGGAGAGACCCAGTACTTC
TRBV6-1	TRBJ2-5	13	NA	NA	CASSETGAETQYF	TGTGCCAGCAGTGAAACGGGGGCAGAGACCCAGTACTTC
TRBV30	TRBJ2-4	19	NA	TRBD2	CAWSGLSYGGVRAKNIQYF	TGTGCCTGGAGTGGCTTATCTTACGGGGGGGTTCGAGCCAAAAACATTCAGTACTTC
TRBV7-3	TRBJ2-1	14	NA	TRBD1	CASSPTGQGNEQFF	TGTGCCAGCAGCCCGACAGGACAGGGTAATGAGCAGTTCTTC
TRBV28	TRBJ1-1	13	NA	NA	CASSPRRNTEAFF	TGTGCCAGCAGTCCCCGGAGGAACACTGAAGCTTTCTTT